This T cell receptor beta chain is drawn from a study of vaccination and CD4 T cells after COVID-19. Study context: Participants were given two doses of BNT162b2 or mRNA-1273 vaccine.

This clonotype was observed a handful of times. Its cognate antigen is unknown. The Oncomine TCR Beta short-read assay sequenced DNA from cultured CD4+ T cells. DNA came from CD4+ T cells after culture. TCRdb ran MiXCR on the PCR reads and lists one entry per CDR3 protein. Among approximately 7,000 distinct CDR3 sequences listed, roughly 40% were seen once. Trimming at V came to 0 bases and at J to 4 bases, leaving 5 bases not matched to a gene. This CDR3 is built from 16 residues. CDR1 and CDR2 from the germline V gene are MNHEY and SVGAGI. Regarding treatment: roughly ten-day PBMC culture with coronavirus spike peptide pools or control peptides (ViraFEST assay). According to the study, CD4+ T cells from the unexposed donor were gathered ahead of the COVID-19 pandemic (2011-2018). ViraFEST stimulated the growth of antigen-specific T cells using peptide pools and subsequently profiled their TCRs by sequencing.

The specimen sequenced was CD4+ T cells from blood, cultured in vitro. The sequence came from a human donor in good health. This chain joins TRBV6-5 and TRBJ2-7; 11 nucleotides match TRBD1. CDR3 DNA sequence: TGTGCCAGCAGTTACTCGACAGGGACAGGGGGTTACGAGCAGTACTTC. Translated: CASSYSTGTGGYEQYF.